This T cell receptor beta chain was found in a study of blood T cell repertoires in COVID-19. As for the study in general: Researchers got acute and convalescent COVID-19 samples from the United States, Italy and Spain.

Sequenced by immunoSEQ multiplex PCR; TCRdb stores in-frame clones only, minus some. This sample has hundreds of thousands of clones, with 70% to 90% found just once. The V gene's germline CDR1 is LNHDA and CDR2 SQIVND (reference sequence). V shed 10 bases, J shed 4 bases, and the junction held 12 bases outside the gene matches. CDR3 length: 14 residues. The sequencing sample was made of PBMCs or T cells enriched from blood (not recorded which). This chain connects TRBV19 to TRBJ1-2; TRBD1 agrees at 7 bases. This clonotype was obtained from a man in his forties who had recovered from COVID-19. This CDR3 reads CATGTVGVSYGYTF. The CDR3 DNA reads TGTGCCACGGGGACAGTTGGCGTAAGCTATGGCTACACCTTC.